The T cell receptor (beta chain) described here comes from a study of T cells after yellow fever vaccination. Study-wide context: SMART-Seq v4 Ultra Low Input prepared the low-cell-number fractions.

TCRdb analysed the 5' RACE reads with MiXCR anew, one entry per CDR3 protein. The repertoire holds tens of thousands of distinct CDR3 sequences, with approximately 7.5% as singletons. V was cut by 2 bases and J by 0 bases, with 7 bases left in between. The germline gives CDR1 MNHEY, CDR2 SMNVEV (reference sequence). The CDR3 consists of 14 residues. Study-wide results and caveats: Weaker overall was a secondary response that nonetheless peaked faster, on day 5 versus 15. Most clones from primary vaccination resurfaced after the booster (96% CD4, about 91% CD8). Only a small proportion of the clonotypes turned up in both the CD4 and the CD8 compartments, likely arising from convergent recombination.

This clonotype was recorded at least ten times. No antigen is known for it. The clonotype comes from a man aged 25-40 years who received the YFV17D yellow fever vaccine. The V and J genes are TRBV27 and TRBJ2-5, with D possibly TRBD1 on 6 matching bases. The source material was CD8+ T cells sorted from PBMCs, sampled on the day of the yellow fever booster vaccination. CDR3 residues: CASSLRGYQETQYF. The DNA for the CDR3 is TGTGCCAGCAGTTTAAGGGGGTACCAAGAGACCCAGTACTTC.